A selection of T cell receptor beta chains follows, all from one sample in a study of blood T cell repertoires in COVID-19. Some clones are missing from TCRdb's copy, which holds only in-frame ones; the method was immunoSEQ multiplex PCR. The profile shows fewer than 85,000 clones, about 88% of them singletons. Source material: peripheral blood. The receptors here all came from a human donor in a cohort sampled during active COVID-19. CDR3s include the opening cysteine and the closing phenylalanine or tryptophan.

TRBJ2-3 | TRBV2 | CASSEELSTHTQYF
TRBJ1-2 | TRBV5-6 | CASSLLRQGAGYGYTF
TRBJ1-2 | TRBV2 | CASSADRVGGYTF
TRBJ2-7 | TRBV7-2 | CASSLTGTGSYEQYF
TRBJ2-1 | TRBV20-1 | CSASQRASYNEQFF
TRBJ2-7 | TRBV5-1 | CASSLWEGADKSSYEQYF
TRBJ2-7 | TRBV7-9 | CASSLGRGYRYEQYF
TRBJ2-3 | TRBV10-1 | CASTSGGAEDTQYF
TRBJ2-7 | TRBV30 | CAWSILSEQYF
TRBJ1-4 | TRBV15 | CATSRARTGVEKLFF
TRBJ2-6 | TRBV2 | CASSETAGRSGANVLTF
TRBJ1-2 | TRBV6-6 | CASSPSTGVYGYTF
TRBJ2-7 | TRBV19 | CASRQGERPGEQYF
TRBJ2-7 | TRBV28 | CASTLGGRVYEQYF